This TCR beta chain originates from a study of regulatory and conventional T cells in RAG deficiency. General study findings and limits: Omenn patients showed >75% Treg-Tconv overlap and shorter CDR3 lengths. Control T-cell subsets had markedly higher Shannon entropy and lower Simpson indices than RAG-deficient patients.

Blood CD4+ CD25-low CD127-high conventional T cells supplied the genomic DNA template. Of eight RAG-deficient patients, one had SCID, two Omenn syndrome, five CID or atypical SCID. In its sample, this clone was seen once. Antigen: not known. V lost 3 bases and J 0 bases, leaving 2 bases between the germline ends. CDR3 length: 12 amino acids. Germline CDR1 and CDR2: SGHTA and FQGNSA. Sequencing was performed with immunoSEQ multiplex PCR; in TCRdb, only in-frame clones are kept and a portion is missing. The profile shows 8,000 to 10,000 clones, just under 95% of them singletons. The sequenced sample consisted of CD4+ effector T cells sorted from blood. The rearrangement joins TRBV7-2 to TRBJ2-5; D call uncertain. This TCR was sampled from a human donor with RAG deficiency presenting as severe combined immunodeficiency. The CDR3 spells CASSFYQETQYF. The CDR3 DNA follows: TGTGCCAGCAGCTTTTACCAAGAGACCCAGTACTTC.